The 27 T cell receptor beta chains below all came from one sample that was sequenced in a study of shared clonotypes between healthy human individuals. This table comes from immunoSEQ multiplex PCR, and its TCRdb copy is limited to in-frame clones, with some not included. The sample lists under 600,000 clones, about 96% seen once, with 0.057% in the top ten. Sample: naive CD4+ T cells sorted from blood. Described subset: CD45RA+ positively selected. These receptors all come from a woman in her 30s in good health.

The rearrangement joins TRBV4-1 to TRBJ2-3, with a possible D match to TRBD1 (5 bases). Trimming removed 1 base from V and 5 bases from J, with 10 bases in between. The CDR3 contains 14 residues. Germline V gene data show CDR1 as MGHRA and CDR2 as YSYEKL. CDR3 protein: CASSQVFRVDTQYF. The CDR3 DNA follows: TGCGCCAGCAGCCAAGTTTTCAGGGTAGATACGCAGTATTTT.

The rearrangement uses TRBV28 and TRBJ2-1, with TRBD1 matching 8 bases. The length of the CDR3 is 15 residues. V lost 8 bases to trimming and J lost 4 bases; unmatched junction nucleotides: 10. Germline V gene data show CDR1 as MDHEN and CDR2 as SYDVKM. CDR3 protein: CASRMDRAAYNEQFF. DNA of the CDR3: TGTGCCAGCCGCATGGACAGGGCGGCTTACAATGAGCAGTTCTTC.

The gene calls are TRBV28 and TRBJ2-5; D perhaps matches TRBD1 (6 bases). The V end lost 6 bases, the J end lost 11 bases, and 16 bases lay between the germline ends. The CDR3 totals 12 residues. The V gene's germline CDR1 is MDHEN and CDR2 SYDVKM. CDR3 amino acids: CASSSDRPLQYF. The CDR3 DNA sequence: TGTGCCAGCAGCTCGGACAGACCCCTTCAGTACTTC.

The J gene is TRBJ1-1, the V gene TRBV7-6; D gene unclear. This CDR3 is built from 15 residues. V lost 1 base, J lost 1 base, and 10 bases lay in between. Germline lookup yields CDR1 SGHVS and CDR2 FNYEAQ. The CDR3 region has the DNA TGTGCCAGCAGCTTAGGAGGAGTGGGGAACACTGAAGCTTTCTTT. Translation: CASSLGGVGNTEAFF. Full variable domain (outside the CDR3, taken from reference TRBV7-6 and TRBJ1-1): GAGVSQSPRYKVTKRGQDVALRCDPISGHVSLYWYRQALGQGPEFLTYFNYEAQQDKSGLPNDRFSAERPEGSISTLTIQRTEQRDSAMYRCASSLGGVGNTEAFFGQGTRLTVV.

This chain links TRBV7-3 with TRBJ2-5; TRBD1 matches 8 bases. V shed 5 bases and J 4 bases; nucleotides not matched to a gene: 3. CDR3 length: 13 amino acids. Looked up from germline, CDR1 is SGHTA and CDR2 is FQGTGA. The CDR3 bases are TGTGCCAGCAGCACACAGGGGGGAGAGACCCAGTACTTC. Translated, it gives CASSTQGGETQYF. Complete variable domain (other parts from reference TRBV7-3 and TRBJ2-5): GAGVSQTPSNKVTEKGKYVELRCDPISGHTALYWYRQSLGQGPEFLIYFQGTGAADDSGLPNDRFFAVRPEGSVSTLKIQRTERGDSAVYLCASSTQGGETQYFGPGTRLLVL.

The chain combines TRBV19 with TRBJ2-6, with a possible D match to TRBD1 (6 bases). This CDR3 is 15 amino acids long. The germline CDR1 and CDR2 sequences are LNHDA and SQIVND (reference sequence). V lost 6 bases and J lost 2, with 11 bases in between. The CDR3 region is CASSTQGAGANVLTF. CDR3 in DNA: TGTGCCAGTAGCACACAGGGCGCTGGGGCCAACGTCCTGACTTTC.

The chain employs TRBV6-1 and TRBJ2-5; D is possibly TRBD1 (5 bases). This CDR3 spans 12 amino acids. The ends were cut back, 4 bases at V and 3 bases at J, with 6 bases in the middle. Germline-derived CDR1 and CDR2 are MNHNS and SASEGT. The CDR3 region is CASSVREETQYF. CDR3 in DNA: TGTGCCAGCAGTGTCAGGGAAGAGACCCAGTACTTC.

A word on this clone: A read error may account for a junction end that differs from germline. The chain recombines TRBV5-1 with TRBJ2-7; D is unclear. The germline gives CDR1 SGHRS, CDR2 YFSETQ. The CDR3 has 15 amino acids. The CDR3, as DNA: TGCGCCAGCAGCCTAATCCAAGTAAAATCCTCCGAGCAGTACTTC. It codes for CASSLIQVKSSEQYF.

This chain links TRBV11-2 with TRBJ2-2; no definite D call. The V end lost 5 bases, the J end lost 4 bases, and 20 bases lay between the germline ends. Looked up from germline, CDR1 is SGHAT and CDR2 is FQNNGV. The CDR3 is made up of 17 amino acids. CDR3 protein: CASSPRTNMTSTGELFF. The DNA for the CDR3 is TGTGCCAGCAGCCCCCGGACCAACATGACGAGCACCGGGGAGCTGTTTTTT.

The CDR3 spells CASSKESLAGAYEQYF. The CDR3 region has the DNA TGTGCCAGCAGCAAAGAGTCCCTAGCGGGGGCGTACGAGCAGTACTTC. The rearrangement joins TRBV21-1 to TRBJ2-7; TRBD2 is the table's D call, not checked against the DNA. TRBV21-1 has pseudogene status. The CDR3 has 16 residues.

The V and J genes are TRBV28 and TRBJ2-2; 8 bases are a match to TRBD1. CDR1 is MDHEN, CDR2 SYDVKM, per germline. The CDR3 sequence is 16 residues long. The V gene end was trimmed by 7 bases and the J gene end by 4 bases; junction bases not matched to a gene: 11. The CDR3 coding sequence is TGTGCCAGCAATCCGACAGGGGTTTCGGGCACCGGGGAGCTGTTTTTT. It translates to CASNPTGVSGTGELFF.

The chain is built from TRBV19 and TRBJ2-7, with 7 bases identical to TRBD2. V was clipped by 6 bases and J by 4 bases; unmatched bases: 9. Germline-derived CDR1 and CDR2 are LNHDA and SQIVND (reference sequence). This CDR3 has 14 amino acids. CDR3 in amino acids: CASRSGAGAYEQYF. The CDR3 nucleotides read TGTGCCAGTAGGAGCGGCGCGGGAGCGTACGAGCAGTACTTC.

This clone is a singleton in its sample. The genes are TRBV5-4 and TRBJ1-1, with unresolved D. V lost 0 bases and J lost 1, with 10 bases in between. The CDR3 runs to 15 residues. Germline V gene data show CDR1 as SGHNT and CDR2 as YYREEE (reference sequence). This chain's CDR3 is CASSLEAGSNTEAFF. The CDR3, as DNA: TGTGCCAGCAGCTTGGAGGCGGGGTCGAACACTGAAGCTTTCTTT.

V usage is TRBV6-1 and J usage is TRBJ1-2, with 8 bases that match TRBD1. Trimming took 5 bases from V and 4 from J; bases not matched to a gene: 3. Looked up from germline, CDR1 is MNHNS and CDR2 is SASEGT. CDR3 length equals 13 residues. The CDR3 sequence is CASSFTGGYGYTF. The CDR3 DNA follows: TGTGCCAGCAGTTTTACAGGGGGCTATGGCTACACCTTC.

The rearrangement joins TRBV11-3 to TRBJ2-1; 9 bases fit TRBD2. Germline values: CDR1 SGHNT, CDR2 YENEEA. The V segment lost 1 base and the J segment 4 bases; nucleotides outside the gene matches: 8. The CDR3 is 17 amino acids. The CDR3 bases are TGTGCCAGCAGCTTAGCTCCAGGACTAGCGAGTTACAATGAGCAGTTCTTC. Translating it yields CASSLAPGLASYNEQFF.

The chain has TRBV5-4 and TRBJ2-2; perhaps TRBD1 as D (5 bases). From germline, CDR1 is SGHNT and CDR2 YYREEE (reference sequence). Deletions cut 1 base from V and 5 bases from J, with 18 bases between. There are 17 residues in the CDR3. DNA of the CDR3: TGTGCCAGCAGCTTGCCCTACGACAGTGCCGAGACCGGGGAGCTGTTTTTT. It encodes CASSLPYDSAETGELFF. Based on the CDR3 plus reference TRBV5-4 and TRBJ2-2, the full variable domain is ETGVTQSPTHLIKTRGQQVTLRCSSQSGHNTVSWYQQALGQGPQFIFQYYREEENGRGNFPPRFSGLQFPNYSSELNVNALELDDSALYLCASSLPYDSAETGELFFGEGSRLTVL.

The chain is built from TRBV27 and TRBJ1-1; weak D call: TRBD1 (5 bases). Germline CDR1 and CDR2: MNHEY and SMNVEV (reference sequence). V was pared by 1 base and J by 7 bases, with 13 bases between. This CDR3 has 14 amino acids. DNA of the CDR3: TGTGCCAGCAGTTTATTTGGGGGGAGCCTTGAAGCTTTCTTT. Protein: CASSLFGGSLEAFF.

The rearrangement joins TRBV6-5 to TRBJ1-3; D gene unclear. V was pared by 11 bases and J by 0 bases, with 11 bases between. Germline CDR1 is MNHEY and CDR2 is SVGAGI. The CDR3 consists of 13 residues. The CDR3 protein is CAAGRNSGNTIYF. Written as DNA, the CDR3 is TGTGCCGCGGGGAGGAACTCTGGAAACACCATATATTTT.

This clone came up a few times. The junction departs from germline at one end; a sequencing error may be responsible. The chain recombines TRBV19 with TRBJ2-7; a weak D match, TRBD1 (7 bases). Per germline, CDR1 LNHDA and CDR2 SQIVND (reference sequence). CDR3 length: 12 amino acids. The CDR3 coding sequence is TGTGCCAGTAGTATGGAGGGGGCTAGGCCTTCCTTC. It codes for CASSMEGARPSF.

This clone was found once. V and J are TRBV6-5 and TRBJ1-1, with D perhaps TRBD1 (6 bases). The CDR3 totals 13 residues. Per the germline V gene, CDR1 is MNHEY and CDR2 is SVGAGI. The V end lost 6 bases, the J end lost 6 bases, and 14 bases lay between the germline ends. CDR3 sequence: CASRPQGISEAFF. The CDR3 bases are TGTGCCAGCAGGCCACAGGGTATTTCTGAAGCTTTCTTT.

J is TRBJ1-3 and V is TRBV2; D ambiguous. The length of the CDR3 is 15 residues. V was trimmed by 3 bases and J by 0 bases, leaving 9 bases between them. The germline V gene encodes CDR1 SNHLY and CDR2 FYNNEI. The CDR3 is CASSEAGVSGNTIYF. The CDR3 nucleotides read TGTGCCAGCAGTGAGGCAGGCGTCTCTGGAAACACCATATATTTT.

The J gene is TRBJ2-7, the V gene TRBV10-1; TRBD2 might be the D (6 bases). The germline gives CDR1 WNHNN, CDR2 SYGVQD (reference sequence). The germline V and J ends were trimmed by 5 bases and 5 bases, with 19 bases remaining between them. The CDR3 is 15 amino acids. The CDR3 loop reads CASSPGTRPGDEQYF. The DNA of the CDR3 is TGCGCCAGCAGTCCAGGGACTCGCCCTGGGGACGAGCAGTACTTC.

The CDR3 loop is CASSIGAGVYEQYF. Written as DNA, the CDR3 is TGTGCCAGTAGTATAGGTGCGGGAGTCTACGAGCAGTACTTC. The chain has TRBV19 and TRBJ2-7; 7 bases are a match to TRBD2. Trimming cost V 1 base and J 3 bases; bases outside gene matches: 3. The CDR3 is made up of 14 amino acids. Germline CDR1 and CDR2: LNHDA and SQIVND (reference sequence).

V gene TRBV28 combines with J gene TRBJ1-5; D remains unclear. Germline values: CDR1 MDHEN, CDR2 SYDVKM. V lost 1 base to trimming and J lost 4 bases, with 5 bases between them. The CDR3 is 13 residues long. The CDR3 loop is CASSLLQNQPQHF. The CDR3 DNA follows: TGTGCCAGCAGTTTATTGCAGAATCAGCCCCAGCATTTT.

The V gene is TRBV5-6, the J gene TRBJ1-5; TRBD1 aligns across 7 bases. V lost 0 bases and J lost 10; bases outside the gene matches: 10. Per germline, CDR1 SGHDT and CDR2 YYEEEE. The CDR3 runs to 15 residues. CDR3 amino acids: CASSLGTGVSSPQHF. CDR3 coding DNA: TGTGCCAGCAGCTTGGGTACAGGGGTATCGTCTCCCCAGCATTTT.

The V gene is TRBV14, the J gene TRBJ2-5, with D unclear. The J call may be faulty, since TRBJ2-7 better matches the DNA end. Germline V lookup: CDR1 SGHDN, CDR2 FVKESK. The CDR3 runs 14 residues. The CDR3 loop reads CASSQEYLATEQYF. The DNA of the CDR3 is TGTGCCAGCAGCCAAGAGTATTTGGCAACCGAGCAGTACTTC.

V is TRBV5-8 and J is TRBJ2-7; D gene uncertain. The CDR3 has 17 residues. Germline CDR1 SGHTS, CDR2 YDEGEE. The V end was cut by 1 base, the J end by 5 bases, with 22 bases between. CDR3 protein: CASSLMPLGLGFNEQYF. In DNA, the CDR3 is TGTGCCAGCAGCTTGATGCCCCTCGGATTAGGTTTCAACGAGCAGTACTTC. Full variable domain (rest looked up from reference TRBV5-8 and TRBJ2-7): EAGVTQSPTHLIKTRGQQATLRCSPISGHTSVYWYQQALGLGLQFLLWYDEGEERNRGNFPPRFSGRQFPNYSSELNVNALELEDSALYLCASSLMPLGLGFNEQYFGPGTRLTVT.